These 28 T cell receptor beta chains share one sample of origin, sequenced in a study of blood T cell repertoires in COVID-19. TCRdb keeps only in-frame clones here, not all; method: immunoSEQ multiplex PCR. This sample has some 45,000 clones, with 80% to 90% found just once. Sequences were obtained from peripheral blood. These receptors all stem from a human donor in a cohort sampled during active COVID-19.

This clone was seen a few times. The rearrangement uses TRBV6-6 and TRBJ1-2; the D gene is possibly TRBD1 (5 bases). CDR1 is MNHNY, CDR2 SVGAGI, per germline (reference sequence). This CDR3 comprises 12 residues. Between the trimmed V and J ends, which lost 7 bases and 5 bases, there was a span of 11 bases. CDR3 bases: TGTGCCAGCACCCAGGGTCGATATGGCTACACCTTC. Amino acids: CASTQGRYGYTF.

The V and J genes are TRBV14 and TRBJ2-1; 7 bases align to TRBD2. The CDR3 totals 16 residues. With 3 bases clipped from V and 1 base from J, the junction kept 6 bases outside the gene matches. Germline CDR1 reads SGHDN; CDR2 reads FVKESK. CDR3 coding DNA: TGTGCCAGCAGCCAGGAGACTAGCCGGTCCTACAATGAGCAGTTCTTC. Translation: CASSQETSRSYNEQFF.

The genes are TRBV6-5 and TRBJ1-2, with D possibly matching TRBD1 (5 bases). From germline, CDR1 is MNHEY and CDR2 SVGAGI. This CDR3 is built from 13 residues. Trimming left V 2 bases short and J 4 bases short, with 8 bases between. The CDR3 DNA follows: TGTGCCAGCAGTTACGGGGGGGGCTATGGCTACACCTTC. Protein sequence: CASSYGGGYGYTF.

This clone was picked up a small number of times. The genes are TRBV3-1 (or the pseudogene TRBV3-2) and TRBJ1-6, with TRBD1 as a possible D gene (5 bases). The CDR3 covers 11 residues. Germline assignment: CDR1 LGHDT and CDR2 YNNKEL (reference sequence). V lost 1 base and J 14 bases, leaving 6 bases between the germline ends. CDR3 nucleotide sequence: TGTGCCAGCAGCCAAGGGGACTCCCTCCACTTT. Protein: CASSQGDSLHF.

This chain uses TRBV12-3 or TRBV12-4 with TRBJ1-5, with unresolved D. Trimming took off 3 bases at V and 4 bases at J, with 7 bases between the two ends. The CDR3 has 13 amino acids. CDR3 nucleotide sequence: TGTGCCAGCAGTTTGGCGGGTAATCAGCCCCAGCATTTT. Amino acids: CASSLAGNQPQHF.

This clone showed up just once. V gene TRBV9 combines with J gene TRBJ1-2, with 9 bases fitting TRBD1. V shed 2 bases, J shed 7 bases, and the junction held 6 bases outside the gene matches. The CDR3 has 14 residues. Germline V gene data show CDR1 as SGDLS and CDR2 as YYNGEE. The CDR3 sequence: CASSVPGQGFGYTF. The CDR3 DNA follows: TGTGCCAGCAGCGTCCCGGGACAGGGTTTTGGCTACACCTTC.

This CDR3 reads CASSLGVAGGPKTQYF. As DNA, the CDR3 is TGTGCCAGCAGCTTAGGAGTAGCGGGGGGGCCCAAGACCCAGTACTTC. The chain recombines TRBV11-2 with TRBJ2-5; 11 positions match TRBD2. CDR1 and CDR2 from the germline V gene are SGHAT and FQNNGV. The CDR3 loop spans 16 amino acids. The junction had 7 bases not matched to a gene; V was cut back by 1 base and J by 6 bases.

On this clone: Other DNA sequences of this sample code for an identical CDR3. The V and J genes are TRBV7-9 and TRBJ1-6; 9 nucleotides align to TRBD1. The CDR3 contains 16 residues. With 3 bases clipped from V and 3 bases from J, the junction kept 3 bases outside the gene matches. Germline V gene sequence: CDR1 SEHNR, CDR2 FQNEAQ (reference sequence). CDR3 coding DNA: TGTGCCAGCAGCTTGGGACAGGGATTCTATAATTCACCCCTCCACTTT. Amino acid sequence: CASSLGQGFYNSPLHF. The full variable domain, in which reference TRBV7-9 and TRBJ1-6 provide the parts outside the CDR3, is DTGVSQNPRHKITKRGQNVTFRCDPISEHNRLYWYRQTLGQGPEFLTYFQNEAQLEKSRLLSDRFSAERPKGSFSTLEIQRTEQGDSAMYLCASSLGQGFYNSPLHFGNGTRLTVT.

This clone was seen a single time. This chain connects TRBV20-1 to TRBJ2-3; tentative D call: TRBD2 (6 bases). This CDR3 comprises 11 residues. V lost 6 bases to trimming and J lost 5 bases, with 9 bases between them. CDR1 is DFQATT and CDR2 is SNEGSKA in the germline V gene (reference sequence). CDR3: CSAGEEDTQYF. CDR3 sequence (DNA): TGCAGTGCCGGGGAGGAAGATACGCAGTATTTT.

In its sample, this clone was seen once. V is TRBV29-1 and J is TRBJ2-3; TRBD1 is a possible D gene (6 bases). CDR1 is SQVTM, CDR2 ANQGSEA, per germline. The V and J ends lost 2 bases and 1 base respectively, with 10 bases between them. The CDR3 totals 14 residues. The CDR3 DNA follows: TGCAGCGTTGAAAGGGGGACGGGCACAGATACGCAGTATTTT. Translation: CSVERGTGTDTQYF.

The sample holds one count of this clone. The chain joins TRBV6-5 to TRBJ1-4; a weak D match, TRBD1 (5 bases). Looked up from germline, CDR1 is MNHEY and CDR2 is SVGAGI. The CDR3 is made up of 15 amino acids. The germline V and J ends were trimmed by 7 bases and 3 bases, with 15 bases remaining between them. CDR3 sequence (DNA): TGTGCCAGCAACCCGGGGGGGACGCCTAATGAAAAACTGTTTTTT. This translates into CASNPGGTPNEKLFF.

This chain joins TRBV18 and TRBJ1-5, with a weak D call TRBD1 (5 bases). The V gene lost 2 bases and the J gene lost 0 bases, with 8 bases spanning the gap. The CDR3 runs to 15 residues. Germline CDR1 KGHSH, CDR2 LQKENI. As DNA, the CDR3 is TGTGCCAGCTCACCAGAGACAGATAGCAATCAGCCCCAGCATTTT. Amino acid sequence: CASSPETDSNQPQHF.

The chain has TRBV20-1 and TRBJ2-7; 7 bases are shared with TRBD1. The CDR3 is 12 amino acids. CDR1 and CDR2 from the germline V gene are DFQATT and SNEGSKA (reference sequence). Trimming cost V 3 bases and J 6 bases; bases outside gene matches: 5. The CDR3 reads CSASKGAREQYF. In DNA, the CDR3 is TGCAGTGCTAGTAAGGGGGCTCGCGAGCAGTACTTC.

In its sample, this clone was seen once. This chain connects TRBV11-3 to TRBJ2-2, with TRBD2 identical over 8 bases. Germline loops: CDR1 SGHNT, CDR2 YENEEA. The CDR3 contains 16 residues. V gave up 5 bases and J gave up 0 bases; unmatched junction bases: 5. CDR3 residues: CASSPGGGTNTGELFF. DNA for the CDR3: TGTGCCAGCAGCCCCGGGGGGGGAACGAACACCGGGGAGCTGTTTTTT.

This clone was found a few times. The rearrangement links TRBV6-2 or TRBV6-3 to TRBJ2-7; D call uncertain. Trimming took 9 bases from V and 3 from J, leaving 9 bases between them. Germline values: CDR1 MNHEY, CDR2 SVGEGT. This CDR3 spans 11 amino acids. As DNA, the CDR3 is TGTGCCAGTAGTCGGGTCTACGAGCAGTACTTC. Protein product: CASSRVYEQYF.

The chain combines TRBV7-2 with TRBJ1-5; 9 bases are shared with TRBD1. From germline, CDR1 is SGHTA and CDR2 FQGNSA. This CDR3 is built from 15 residues. The ends lost 0 bases at V and 7 bases at J; junction bases unmatched: 4. CDR3: CASSLAGTGRQPQHF. CDR3 nucleotide sequence: TGTGCCAGCAGCTTAGCCGGGACAGGGAGGCAGCCCCAGCATTTT. Based on the CDR3 plus reference TRBV7-2 and TRBJ1-5, the full variable domain is GAGVSQSPSNKVTEKGKDVELRCDPISGHTALYWYRQSLGQGLEFLIYFQGNSAPDKSGLPSDRFSAERTGGSVSTLTIQRTQQEDSAVYLCASSLAGTGRQPQHFGDGTRLSIL.

The rearrangement joins TRBV7-8 to TRBJ2-7, with D unclear. Germline V gene data show CDR1 as SGHVS and CDR2 as FQNEAQ. Trimming stripped 4 bases from V and 2 bases from J, with 12 bases between. There are 14 residues in the CDR3. The CDR3 protein is CASSSNRQTYEQYF. As DNA, the CDR3 is TGTGCCAGCAGCTCCAATCGACAAACCTACGAGCAGTACTTC.

This rearrangement joins TRBV7-8 to TRBJ2-7, with 7 bases lining up with TRBD1. The CDR3 is 15 residues long. Trimming at V came to 5 bases and at J to 3 bases, leaving 10 bases not matched to a gene. Looked up from germline, CDR1 is SGHVS and CDR2 is FQNEAQ. CDR3 region: CASSLRQGRYYEQYF. In DNA, the CDR3 is TGTGCCAGCAGCCTACGACAGGGCCGATACTACGAGCAGTACTTC.

The chain couples TRBV15 to TRBJ2-2; unclear D gene. This CDR3 is 13 amino acids long. Trimming pared 0 bases from V and 6 bases from J, leaving 5 bases between. From germline, CDR1 is LNHNV and CDR2 YYDKDF (reference sequence). The CDR3 sequence: CATSRDRAGELFF. The CDR3 nucleotides read TGTGCCACCAGCAGAGATCGGGCCGGGGAGCTGTTTTTT.

This chain links TRBV27 with TRBJ1-2; a weak D match, TRBD1 (6 bases). Trimming removed 5 bases from V and 2 bases from J, with 12 bases in between. Germline-derived CDR1 and CDR2 are MNHEY and SMNVEV (reference sequence). This CDR3 comprises 14 residues. The CDR3 loop is CASSPGTFNYGYTF. The CDR3 DNA sequence: TGTGCCAGCAGTCCCGGGACATTCAACTATGGCTACACCTTC.

The chain is built from TRBV19 and TRBJ1-2; D is perhaps TRBD1 (6 bases). The V end was cut by 7 bases, the J end by 0 bases, with 15 bases between. Germline CDR1 and CDR2: LNHDA and SQIVND (reference sequence). This CDR3 contains 15 residues. CDR3 bases: TGTGCCAGTACCCTAAAGACAGGCCCTAACTATGGCTACACCTTC. This codes for CASTLKTGPNYGYTF. Based on the CDR3 plus reference TRBV19 and TRBJ1-2, the full variable domain is DGGITQSPKYLFRKEGQNVTLSCEQNLNHDAMYWYRQDPGQGLRLIYYSQIVNDFQKGDIAEGYSVSREKKESFPLTVTSAQKNPTAFYLCASTLKTGPNYGYTFGSGTRLTVV.

This clone rates as medium-sized. This chain connects TRBV3-1 (or the pseudogene TRBV3-2) to TRBJ2-1; 11 bases match TRBD2. Germline CDR1 LGHDT, CDR2 YNNKEL (reference sequence). There are 16 residues in the CDR3. V shed 1 base, J shed 4 bases, and the junction held 3 bases outside the gene matches. CDR3 DNA: TGTGCCAGCAGCCAAGTAGGGACTAGCGGATACAATGAGCAGTTCTTC. Translating gives CASSQVGTSGYNEQFF.

The rearrangement links TRBV6-6 to TRBJ2-3; 7 nucleotides match TRBD1. The germline V gene has CDR1 MNHNY and CDR2 SVGAGI (reference sequence). The length of the CDR3 is 16 residues. V was pared by 4 bases and J by 5 bases, with 12 bases of the junction left unmatched. CDR3 loop: CASSFPTGREIDTQYF. Here the CDR3 DNA reads TGTGCCAGCAGTTTCCCGACAGGGCGAGAGATAGATACGCAGTATTTT.

This sequence joins TRBV19 and TRBJ1-5; D ambiguous. CDR1 is LNHDA and CDR2 is SQIVND in the germline V gene (reference sequence). Trimming removed 6 bases from V and 0 bases from J, with 15 bases in between. The CDR3 covers 16 residues. For the CDR3, the DNA is TGTGCCAGTAGCCCCCAGCGTGGTAATAGCAATCAGCCCCAGCATTTT. The encoded protein is CASSPQRGNSNQPQHF.

This sequence joins TRBV19 and TRBJ1-5; unclear D gene. The CDR3 is 15 amino acids. V gave up 3 bases and J gave up 1 base, with 10 bases separating them. CDR1 and CDR2 from the germline V gene are LNHDA and SQIVND (reference sequence). Written as DNA, the CDR3 is TGTGCCAGTAGTATGCTACGAGGGAGCAATCAGCCCCAGCATTTT. Its protein is CASSMLRGSNQPQHF.

The V and J genes are TRBV10-3 and TRBJ2-2; D is unresolved. This CDR3 has 16 residues. V gave up 3 bases and J gave up 5 bases, with 16 bases separating them. The V gene's germline CDR1 is ENHRY and CDR2 SYGVKD. CDR3 sequence: CAISDFAEIPTGELFF. The CDR3 bases are TGTGCCATCAGTGACTTTGCGGAAATTCCTACCGGGGAGCTGTTTTTT.

V is TRBV20-1 and J is TRBJ2-5, with TRBD2 as a possible D gene (5 bases). The CDR3 is 11 residues long. Looked up from germline, CDR1 is DFQATT and CDR2 is SNEGSKA (reference sequence). V lost 5 bases, J lost 5 bases, and 9 bases lay in between. CDR3 in DNA: TGCAGTGCTCGTGGGGAGGAGACCCAGTACTTC. As protein: CSARGEETQYF.

The rearrangement uses TRBV4-1 and TRBJ1-6; possible D gene TRBD1, 6 bases. In germline, CDR1 is MGHRA, CDR2 YSYEKL. This CDR3 contains 15 residues. Deletions cut 1 base from V and 11 bases from J, with 15 bases between. The chain's CDR3 is CASSQGQGIGAPLHF. CDR3 coding DNA: TGCGCCAGCAGCCAAGGGCAGGGGATTGGTGCACCCCTCCACTTT.